This TCR beta chain comes out of a study of cytomegalovirus exposure and HLA in healthy donors (dated by TCRdb to the late 2010s). Regarding the study in general: An earlier analysis of approximately 590 of the donors reported more than 250 Gb of sequence data and approximately 110 million unique TCR beta sequences from 150 million to 200 million T cells. An early release that covered several hundred HLA-typed donors contained approximately 300 gigabases of sequencing data and around 85 million unique TCR sequences. The genetic ancestry cluster associated with self-reported Caucasian donors included about four fifths of the roughly 380 genotyped donors. The study aimed to test whether cataloging public T cell receptors could reveal signatures of past pathogen exposure. The T cell repertoires of roughly 660 subjects were profiled by immunosequencing and related to cytomegalovirus serostatus. In addition to the first cohort of hundreds of subjects, a separate validation cohort of 120 different subjects was used. To predict cytomegalovirus infection status, the study brought together high-throughput TCR immunosequencing, statistical association of individual TCRs with disease status, and machine learning. In a later analysis, previously published TCR beta repertoires from more than 500 donors were re-analyzed and high-resolution HLA genotyping was added so that TCR occurrence patterns could be studied. Rather than drawing on any new phenotypic data, the later analysis identified candidate immune exposures from TCR beta sequences and the way those sequences occurred across donors. An earlier analysis of fewer than 700 of the donors applied high-throughput TCR beta sequencing to assess whether each TCR beta V gene segment acted as functional or pseudogenic. Donor age, sex, ethnicity and CMV serostatus were compiled alongside the repertoire data. A later genetic analysis used genome-wide SNP genotypes for about 55% of the 666 donors, treating that subset as a discovery cohort. All discovery cohort repertoires had been generated using a single sequencing platform. Both class I and class II loci were covered by HLA typing, at four-digit resolution. The number of typed donors differed by locus: about 620-630 for A, B, C, DRB1 and DQB1; 500 to 550 for DQA1; over 600 for DPA1; and some 470 for DPB1. About 5 DR-DQ haplotypes were handled as single units for association and clustering, since linkage in the cohort was strong. Across approximately 400 genotyped donors of the cohort, an average of roughly 250,000 unique TCR beta nucleotide sequences per donor were sequenced, and roughly a sixth of those sequences were non-productive. Findings and caveats that apply to the study as a whole: The classifier was reported to diagnose cytomegalovirus status with high specificity and sensitivity in both the original cohort and the validation cohort. A later analysis found that most CMV-associated TCR beta chains appeared HLA-restricted, with HLA associations seemingly driven largely by CMV exposure. HLA typing was unavailable for some donors at each locus, so association tests used only the typed subset. Immune exposure information for the cohort was limited to CMV serostatus. Broadly in line with IMGT annotations, most TCR beta V segments showed up in productive rearrangements about 87% or about 30% of the time in an earlier analysis of approximately 640 of the donors. Roughly uniform sequencing depth across donors was assumed in presence/absence analyses, although this assumption may not hold. Compared with equally common non-associated chains, HLA-associated TCR beta chains in a later analysis were more clonally expanded and had lower generation probabilities. A few of the identified cytomegalovirus-associated TCR beta chains were confirmed in vitro to be specific for cytomegalovirus antigens. Most TCR sequences were seen in very few donors, while some public TCRs were found in many individuals. Specific HLA alleles were associated with 15,000 to 20,000 TCR beta sequences at a false discovery rate of 0.05 in a later analysis. The sequencing pipeline was judged likely to have produced a cluster of highly shared sequence variants as a technical artifact. The study gave a list of around 170 TCR beta chains associated with cytomegalovirus. In a later genetic analysis, fewer N-insertions in productive TCRs were reported among donors in an Asian-associated ancestry cluster than the roughly 710-donor mean. A later analysis reported that several top co-occurrence clusters appeared linked to parvovirus B19, influenza, CMV and Epstein-Barr virus. Correlated functional status among segregating V segments might be attributable to linkage disequilibrium, but an unknown experimental factor could not be ruled out. Strong co-occurrence of HLA alleles, especially DR and DQ, made assigning TCR associations to individual alleles difficult. Only TCR beta chains were sequenced in this cohort, and the absence of alpha or paired-chain data limited detectable features. A further reported finding was that TCR beta sequences accurately predicted the HLA-A and HLA-B alleles for most subjects in the first cohort. A later genetic analysis associated a missense DCLRE1C variant with V-gene and J-gene trimming of TCR beta chains, and an independent cohort replicated the association. According to a later analysis, TCR association rates differed among HLA loci, with DRB1 alleles showing the most associated TCRs and HLA-C alleles showing the fewest. Some IMGT-functional V segments, including TRBV6-2 and TRBV6-3, could not be told apart with the 87-base-pair reads, so those segments were excluded. According to the authors, the approach could potentially be generalized to other disease states and immunological phenotypes. Because counts were too low, roughly 18 rarely observed V segments, including chromosome 9 orphons, were left out of the earlier analysis of about 500 of the donors.

The cohort consisted of 600 to 750 healthy bone marrow donors. All cohort members were sampled while nominally healthy, although unrecorded immune exposures were likely present. The donor was CMV seronegative and was included in the group of a few hundred seronegative cohort members. Each donor provided a peripheral blood sample, and peripheral blood mononuclear cells were used for TCR beta sequencing. The Qiagen DNeasy Blood Extraction Kit was used to extract genomic DNA from the blood cell samples. The CDR1 and CDR2 encoded by the germline V gene are SGHRS and YFSETQ. Trimming at the junction amounts to 6 bases on V and 6 bases on J, and the germline ends lie 21 bases apart. Inclusive of the bounding cysteine and phenylalanine, the CDR3 is 16 residues long. The read is trimmed to its CDR3 DNA, 48 bases read in frame from base 1. With respect to this clone: Which antigen it targets is not known. No base-level quality is on record; no much larger clone is a single base apart. Other DNA sequences in this specimen translate into the identical CDR3.

The method was the immunoSEQ multiplex PCR assay. A mixture of 60 forward primers for TCR Vbeta segments and 13 reverse primers for TCR Jbeta segments was used in the multiplex PCR. Amplification of the CDR3 region of rearranged TCR beta genes was performed with a multiplex PCR assay on genomic DNA. On the Illumina HiSeq System, the amplified TCR beta libraries were sequenced as 87-base-pair reads. Per the original workflow: Across the 500 to 850 repertoires, a later analysis counted some 81 million unique TCR beta chains, 9 million to 14 million of which were shared by at least two donors. Raw reads were error-corrected and collapsed into unique sequences with a nearest-neighbor algorithm that merged closely related sequences to remove PCR and sequencing errors. To assign V, D and J gene segments, CDR3 sequences were aligned to IMGT reference sequences. For a sequence to be retained, at least a six-nucleotide match to both a V gene segment and a J gene segment was required. A rearrangement counted as productive if the CDR3 had no stop codons and remained in frame with V and J, and every other rearrangement counted as non-productive. CDR3 was defined according to IMGT convention as the region running from the second conserved V-encoded cysteine to the conserved J-encoded phenylalanine. The earlier analysis of more than 450 of the donors excluded sequences that lacked an unambiguous match to a single V gene segment. An earlier analysis of 550 to 650 of the donors classified V segments as functional when productive rearrangements were above 56.7% and as segregating when the standard deviation between donors was above 5%. To diagnose cytomegalovirus status from the catalog of TCR beta chain sequences, a statistical classification framework was built. In a later analysis, TCR nucleotide sequences were compared against IMGT/GENE-DB human TR gene sequences so that V and J genes could be assigned. A later analysis assigned CDR3 sequences and most-parsimonious VDJ recombination scenarios with the TCRdist pipeline. A later analysis defined each TCR beta chain by its CDR3 amino acid sequence plus V-gene family, and excluded reads lacking a unique V-gene family. As a way to deal with suspected cross-contamination and a sequencing artifact, a later analysis dropped 450 to 600 nucleotide sequences that were highly shared and had low generation probability. For each public chain, a later analysis derived a clonal expansion index from normalized ranks of inferred template counts within each repertoire. Generation probabilities in a later analysis came from a VDJ recombination model fitted to out-of-frame rearrangements, and those results were checked against IGoR. Hypergeometric tests were used in a later analysis to score TCR-TCR, TCR-HLA and TCR-CMV co-occurrence, with a repertoire-size bias correction applied to the TCR pairs. A later analysis estimated false discovery rates by permuting HLA or CMV assignments 20 times. In a later analysis, co-occurring TCRs were grouped using DBSCAN, with TCRdist sequence similarity added in when clustering inside HLA-allele-positive subsets. Repertoires with fewer than 30,000 or more than 120,000 public chains, plus five repertoires with anomalous nucleotide sharing, were excluded from co-occurrence clustering. Entries here come from immuneACCESS through TCRdb and include only in-frame sequences with V and J called. Some clones fail to appear in such tables; in the studies checked, an unresolved V gene covers under half of the shortfall, and the cause of the remainder is unknown. V and J calls plus clone size are reproduced from that table; the DNA served to infer D and trimming. The sample table shows 150,000 to 250,000 clones, and 65% to 90% are seen once. The ten most abundant clones make up around 2.3% of the sample.

The chain was built from TRBV5-1 and TRBJ2-2; confidence is insufficient to name the D gene. The sequenced sample consisted of PBMCs. This clonotype was sampled from a woman between 45 and 65 years old in good health and CMV-seronegative. The CDR3 amino acid sequence is: CASTPGPSNLPGELFF. The bases are TGCGCCAGCACCCCTGGGCCATCCAATTTGCCCGGGGAGCTGTTTTTT.